The 3 T cell receptor beta chains presented below share a single source sample, sequenced in a study of control samples from healthy donors and cancer patients. Profiling relied on immunoSEQ multiplex PCR, and the TCRdb table lists in-frame clones only, not all of them. Counted here are some 210,000 clones, 91% occurring once; the ten biggest clones make up 1.5% to 2%. Sample: blood. The receptor source for this set is a man between 25 and 39 years old in good health.

This clone was detected a few times. The rearrangement links TRBV3-1 (or the pseudogene TRBV3-2) to TRBJ1-3; no clear D gene. V lost 4 bases and J 2 bases, leaving 9 bases between the germline ends. The CDR3 is made up of 14 amino acids. Germline V gives CDR1 LGHDT, CDR2 YNNKEL (reference sequence). CDR3 in amino acids: CASSLGSTGNTIYF. CDR3 sequence (DNA): TGTGCCAGCAGCCTCGGGAGTACTGGAAACACCATATATTTT.

The chain links TRBV29-1 to TRBJ2-2; D possibly corresponds to TRBD2 (6 bases). V was pared by 5 bases and J by 4 bases, with 14 bases between. Looked up from germline, CDR1 is SQVTM and CDR2 is ANQGSEA. The CDR3 length is 14 residues. CDR3 DNA: TGCAGCGTTATCGGAGGGGTAGGCACCGGGGAGCTGTTTTTT. Translating it yields CSVIGGVGTGELFF.

The rearrangement links TRBV4-1 to TRBJ1-2; D gene ambiguous. The CDR3 totals 14 residues. V lost 3 bases, J lost 0 bases, and 8 bases lay in between. Germline CDR1 reads MGHRA; CDR2 reads YSYEKL. CDR3 DNA: TGCGCCAGCAGCCACGGCAGAACTAACTATGGCTACACCTTC. Amino acid sequence: CASSHGRTNYGYTF.